This passage covers 8 T cell receptor beta chains from one sample sequenced in a study of T-cell memory formation after mild COVID-19. TCRdb passed the 5' RACE reads through MiXCR, listing each CDR3 protein once. The sample includes 200,000 or so distinct CDR3 sequences, over 7.5% seen only once; the top ten take approximately 3.3%. The sample was PBMCs or a T cell subset sorted from them (not recorded which). Receptors were obtained from a man between 18 and 35 years old who had mild COVID-19 (a few samples of this study predate the infection). Cell type and time point are not known.

Many counts were recorded for this clonotype. This chain uses TRBV12-3 or TRBV12-4 with TRBJ2-1, with TRBD1 as a possible D gene (5 bases). CDR3 length: 13 residues. Trimming removed 9 bases at V and 5 bases at J, with 14 bases between. CDR3 DNA sequence: TGTGCCAGTAGGAGTGGCAGGGACAATGAGCAGTTCTTC. It is translated as CASRSGRDNEQFF.

This clonotype was counted at least ten times. This chain joins TRBV7-2 and TRBJ2-5; TRBD2 matches at 8 bases. The CDR3 sequence is 14 residues long. The ends lost 2 bases at V and 1 base at J; junction bases unmatched: 0. The V gene's germline CDR1 is SGHTA and CDR2 FQGNSA. DNA of the CDR3: TGTGCCAGCAGCTTAACTAGCGGCCAAGAGACCCAGTACTTC. Residues: CASSLTSGQETQYF.

This clonotype was counted a few times. The chain carries TRBV12-3 or TRBV12-4 and TRBJ1-2; unclear D gene. There are 13 residues in the CDR3. V was clipped by 4 bases and J by 1 base, with 7 bases between them. The DNA for the CDR3 is TGTGCCAGCAGTTCCTTTATTAACTATGGCTACACCTTC. Translating gives CASSSFINYGYTF.

The gene calls are TRBV20-1 and TRBJ2-3; 12 positions match TRBD2. The CDR3 has 13 amino acids. Per the germline V gene, CDR1 is DFQATT and CDR2 is SNEGSKA (reference sequence). The CDR3 nucleotides read TGCAGGGAAGGACTAGCGGGGAGAGATACGCAGTATTTT. Protein sequence: CREGLAGRDTQYF.

The genes are TRBV3-1 and TRBJ2-3; D uncertain. The CDR3 spans 13 residues. The ends were cut back, 0 bases at V and 3 bases at J, with 4 bases in the middle. Looked up from germline, CDR1 is LGHDT and CDR2 is YNNKEL (reference sequence). This CDR3 is CASSQEGTDTQYF. CDR3 DNA: TGTGCCAGCAGCCAAGAGGGAACAGATACGCAGTATTTT.

This clonotype occurred many times. The rearrangement uses TRBV7-8 and TRBJ2-7, with unresolved D. Germline V gives CDR1 SGHVS, CDR2 FQNEAQ. The CDR3 is 17 amino acids. The V and J ends lost 2 bases and 2 bases respectively, with 19 bases between them. The CDR3 is CASSLNAAGFRTYEQYF. The CDR3 bases are TGTGCCAGCAGCTTAAATGCCGCCGGGTTTCGAACCTACGAGCAGTACTTC. Variable domain in full (rest from reference TRBV7-8 and TRBJ2-7): GAGVSQSPRYKVAKRGQDVALRCDPISGHVSLFWYQQALGQGPEFLTYFQNEAQLDKSGLPSDRFFAERPEGSVSTLKIQRTQQEDSAVYLCASSLNAAGFRTYEQYFGPGTRLTVT.

At least ten counts were recorded for this clonotype. The chain carries TRBV12-3 or TRBV12-4 and TRBJ1-1; D uncertain. V was trimmed by 2 bases and J by 2 bases, leaving 15 bases between them. CDR3 length equals 16 residues. The CDR3 is CASSLLGAAPNTEAFF. CDR3 sequence (DNA): TGTGCCAGCAGTTTATTGGGCGCGGCCCCAAACACTGAAGCTTTCTTT.

The CDR3 region is CASSSQRGAEQFF. Written as DNA, the CDR3 is TGTGCCAGCAGCTCTCAGCGGGGGGCTGAGCAGTTCTTC. The chain has TRBV7-2 and TRBJ2-1, with 9 bases aligning to TRBD2. Per germline, CDR1 SGHTA and CDR2 FQGNSA. V lost 4 bases and J lost 9; bases outside the gene matches: 4. This CDR3 comprises 13 residues.